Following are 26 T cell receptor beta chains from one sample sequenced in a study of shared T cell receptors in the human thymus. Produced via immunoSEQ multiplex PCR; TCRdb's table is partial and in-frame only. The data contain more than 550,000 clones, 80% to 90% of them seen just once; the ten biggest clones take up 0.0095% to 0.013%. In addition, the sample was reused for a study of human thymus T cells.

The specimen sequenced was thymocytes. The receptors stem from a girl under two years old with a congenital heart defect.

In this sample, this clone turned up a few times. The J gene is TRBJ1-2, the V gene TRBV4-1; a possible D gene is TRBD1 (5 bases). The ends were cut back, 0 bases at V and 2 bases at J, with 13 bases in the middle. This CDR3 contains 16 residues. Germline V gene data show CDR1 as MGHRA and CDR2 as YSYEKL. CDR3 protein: CASSQEGGISNYGYTF. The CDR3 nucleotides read TGCGCCAGCAGCCAAGAGGGGGGGATCTCCAACTATGGCTACACCTTC.

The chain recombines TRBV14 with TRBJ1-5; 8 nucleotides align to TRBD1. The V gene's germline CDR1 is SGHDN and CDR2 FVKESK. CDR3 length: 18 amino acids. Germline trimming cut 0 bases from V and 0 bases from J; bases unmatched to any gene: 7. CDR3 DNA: TGTGCCAGCAGCCAAGAGACCGGGACAGGAAATAGCAATCAGCCCCAGCATTTT. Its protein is CASSQETGTGNSNQPQHF.

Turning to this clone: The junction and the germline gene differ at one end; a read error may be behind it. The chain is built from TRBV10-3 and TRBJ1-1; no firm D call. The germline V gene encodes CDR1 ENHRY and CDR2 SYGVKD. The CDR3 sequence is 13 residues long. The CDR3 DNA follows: TGTGCCACCAGTGAGTTTAAAAACACTGAAGCTTTCTTT. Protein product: CATSEFKNTEAFF.

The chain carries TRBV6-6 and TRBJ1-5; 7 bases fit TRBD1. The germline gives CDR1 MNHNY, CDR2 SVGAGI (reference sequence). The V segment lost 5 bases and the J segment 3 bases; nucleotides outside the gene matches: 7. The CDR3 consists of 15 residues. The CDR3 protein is CASSPDRVNNQPQHF. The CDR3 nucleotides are TGTGCCAGCAGTCCCGACAGGGTCAACAATCAGCCCCAGCATTTT.

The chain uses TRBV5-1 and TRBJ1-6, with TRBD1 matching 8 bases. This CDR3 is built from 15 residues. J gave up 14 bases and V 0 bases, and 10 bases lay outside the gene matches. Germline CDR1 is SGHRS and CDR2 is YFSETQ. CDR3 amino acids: CASSLDLTGASALHF. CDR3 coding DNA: TGCGCCAGCAGCTTGGATCTGACAGGGGCCTCGGCCCTCCACTTT.

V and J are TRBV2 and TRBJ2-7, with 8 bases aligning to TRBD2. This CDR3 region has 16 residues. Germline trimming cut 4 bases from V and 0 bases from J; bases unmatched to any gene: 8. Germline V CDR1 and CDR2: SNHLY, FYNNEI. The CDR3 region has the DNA TGTGCCAGCAGTGCCATCGAGGGACTAGTCTCCTACGAGCAGTACTTC. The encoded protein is CASSAIEGLVSYEQYF.

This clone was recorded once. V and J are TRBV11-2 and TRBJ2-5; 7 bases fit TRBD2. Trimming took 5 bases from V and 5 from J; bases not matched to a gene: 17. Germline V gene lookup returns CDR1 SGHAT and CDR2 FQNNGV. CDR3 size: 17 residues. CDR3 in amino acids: CASSPPYGTILWETQYF. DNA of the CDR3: TGTGCCAGCAGCCCCCCGTATGGGACTATCCTATGGGAGACCCAGTACTTC.

The CDR3 nucleotides are TGTGCCAGCAGCTATGACACGCAGGCGCACGAGCAGTACTTC. Translating it yields CASSYDTQAHEQYF. V is TRBV5-5 and J is TRBJ2-7; no definite D call. The CDR3 is 14 residues long. V was pared by 3 bases and J by 5 bases, with 15 bases between. The germline V gene encodes CDR1 SGHKS and CDR2 YYEKEE (reference sequence).

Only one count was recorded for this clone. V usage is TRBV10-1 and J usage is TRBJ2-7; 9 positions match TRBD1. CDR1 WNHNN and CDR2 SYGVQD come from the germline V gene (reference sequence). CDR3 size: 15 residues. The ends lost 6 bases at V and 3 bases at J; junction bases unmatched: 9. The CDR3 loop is CASSDGTGRIYEQYF. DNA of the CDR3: TGCGCCAGCAGCGACGGGACAGGGAGGATCTACGAGCAGTACTTC.

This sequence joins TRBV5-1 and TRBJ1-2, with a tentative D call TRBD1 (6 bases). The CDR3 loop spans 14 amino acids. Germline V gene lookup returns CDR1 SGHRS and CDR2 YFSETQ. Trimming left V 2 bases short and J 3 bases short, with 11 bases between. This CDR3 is CASSFGQRDYGYTF. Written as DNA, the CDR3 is TGCGCCAGCAGCTTTGGACAGAGAGACTATGGCTACACCTTC.

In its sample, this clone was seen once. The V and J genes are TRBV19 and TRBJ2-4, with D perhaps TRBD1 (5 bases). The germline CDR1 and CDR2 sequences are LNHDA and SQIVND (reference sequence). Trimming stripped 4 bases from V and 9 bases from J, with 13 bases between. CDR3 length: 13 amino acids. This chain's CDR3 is CASSTARDGIQYF. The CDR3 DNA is TGTGCCAGTAGTACTGCCAGGGATGGCATTCAGTACTTC. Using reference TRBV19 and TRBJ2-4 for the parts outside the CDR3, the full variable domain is DGGITQSPKYLFRKEGQNVTLSCEQNLNHDAMYWYRQDPGQGLRLIYYSQIVNDFQKGDIAEGYSVSREKKESFPLTVTSAQKNPTAFYLCASSTARDGIQYFGAGTRLSVL.

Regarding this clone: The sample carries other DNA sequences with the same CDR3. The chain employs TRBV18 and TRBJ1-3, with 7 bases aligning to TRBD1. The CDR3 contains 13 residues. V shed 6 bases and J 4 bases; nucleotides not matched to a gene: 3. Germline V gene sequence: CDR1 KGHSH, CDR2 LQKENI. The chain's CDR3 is CASSPGQGNTIYF. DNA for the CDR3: TGTGCCAGCTCCCCGGGACAGGGAAACACCATATATTTT.

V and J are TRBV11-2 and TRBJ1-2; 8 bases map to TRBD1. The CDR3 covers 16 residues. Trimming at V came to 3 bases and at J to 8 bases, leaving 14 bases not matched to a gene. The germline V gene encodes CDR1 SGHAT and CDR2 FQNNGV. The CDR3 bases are TGTGCCAGCAGCTTGCATAGAGGAGACAGGGGTGAGGGCTACACCTTC. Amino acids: CASSLHRGDRGEGYTF.

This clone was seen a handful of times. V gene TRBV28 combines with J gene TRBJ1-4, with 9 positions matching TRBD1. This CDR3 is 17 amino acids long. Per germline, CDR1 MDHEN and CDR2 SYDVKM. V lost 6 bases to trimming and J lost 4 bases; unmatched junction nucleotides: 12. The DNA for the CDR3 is TGTGCCAGCAGCCGCATAAACCGGGACAGGGATAATGAAAAACTGTTTTTT. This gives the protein CASSRINRDRDNEKLFF.

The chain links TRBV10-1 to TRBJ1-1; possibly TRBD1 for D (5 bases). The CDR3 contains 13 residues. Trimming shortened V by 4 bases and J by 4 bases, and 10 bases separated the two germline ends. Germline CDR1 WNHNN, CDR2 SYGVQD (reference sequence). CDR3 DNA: TGCGCCAGCAGTGGACAGAATACCACTGAAGCTTTCTTT. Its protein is CASSGQNTTEAFF.

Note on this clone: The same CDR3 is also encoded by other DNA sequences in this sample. The CDR3 coding sequence is TGCAGTGCCCGCAGGGGGTACGAGCAGTACTTC. This encodes CSARRGYEQYF. This chain connects TRBV20-1 to TRBJ2-7; TRBD1 matches at 7 bases. Germline CDR1 is DFQATT and CDR2 is SNEGSKA (reference sequence). Trimming took 6 bases from V and 4 from J; bases not matched to a gene: 3. This CDR3 spans 11 amino acids.

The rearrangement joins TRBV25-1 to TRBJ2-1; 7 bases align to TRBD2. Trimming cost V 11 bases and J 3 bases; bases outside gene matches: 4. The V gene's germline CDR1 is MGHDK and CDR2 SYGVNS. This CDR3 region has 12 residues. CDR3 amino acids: CAGGDFYNEQFF. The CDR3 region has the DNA TGTGCCGGGGGGGACTTCTACAATGAGCAGTTCTTC.

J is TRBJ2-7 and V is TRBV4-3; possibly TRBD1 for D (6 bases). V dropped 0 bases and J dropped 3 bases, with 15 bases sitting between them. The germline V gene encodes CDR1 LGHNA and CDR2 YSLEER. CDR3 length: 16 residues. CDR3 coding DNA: TGCGCCAGCAGCCAAGATTGCCGGGACAAGTACTACGAGCAGTACTTC. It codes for CASSQDCRDKYYEQYF.

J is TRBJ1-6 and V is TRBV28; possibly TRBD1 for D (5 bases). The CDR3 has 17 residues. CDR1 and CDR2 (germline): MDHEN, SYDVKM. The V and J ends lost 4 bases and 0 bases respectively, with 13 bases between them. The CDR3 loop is CASSWRQIPSYNSPLHF. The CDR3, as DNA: TGTGCCAGCAGTTGGAGACAGATACCCTCCTATAATTCACCCCTCCACTTT.

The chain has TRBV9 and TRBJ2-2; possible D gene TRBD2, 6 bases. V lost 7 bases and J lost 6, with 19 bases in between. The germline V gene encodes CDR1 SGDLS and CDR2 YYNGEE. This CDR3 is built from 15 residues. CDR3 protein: CASQRRGGSPGELFF. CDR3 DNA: TGTGCCAGCCAACGACGAGGAGGGAGTCCCGGGGAGCTGTTTTTT.

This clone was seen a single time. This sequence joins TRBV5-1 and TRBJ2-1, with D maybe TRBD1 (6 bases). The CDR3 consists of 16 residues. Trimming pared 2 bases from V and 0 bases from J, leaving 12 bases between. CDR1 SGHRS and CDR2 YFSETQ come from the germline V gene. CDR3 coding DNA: TGCGCCAGCAGCTTACAGGGACACAGCTCCTACAATGAGCAGTTCTTC. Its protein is CASSLQGHSSYNEQFF. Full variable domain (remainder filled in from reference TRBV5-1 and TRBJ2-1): KAGVTQTPRYLIKTRGQQVTLSCSPISGHRSVSWYQQTPGQGLQFLFEYFSETQRNKGNFPGRFSGRQFSNSRSEMNVSTLELGDSALYLCASSLQGHSSYNEQFFGPGTRLTVL.

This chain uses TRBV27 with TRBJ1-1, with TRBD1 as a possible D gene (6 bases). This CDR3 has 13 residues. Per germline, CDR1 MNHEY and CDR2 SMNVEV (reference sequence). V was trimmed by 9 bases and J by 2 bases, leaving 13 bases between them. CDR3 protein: CASNDRSNTEAFF. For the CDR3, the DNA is TGTGCCAGTAACGACAGGAGTAACACTGAAGCTTTCTTT.

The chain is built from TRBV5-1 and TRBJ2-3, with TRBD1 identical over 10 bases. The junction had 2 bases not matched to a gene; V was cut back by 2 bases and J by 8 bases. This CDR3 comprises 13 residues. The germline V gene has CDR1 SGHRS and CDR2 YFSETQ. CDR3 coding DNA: TGCGCCAGCAGCTTCGGGACAGGGGTTACGCAGTATTTT. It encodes CASSFGTGVTQYF.

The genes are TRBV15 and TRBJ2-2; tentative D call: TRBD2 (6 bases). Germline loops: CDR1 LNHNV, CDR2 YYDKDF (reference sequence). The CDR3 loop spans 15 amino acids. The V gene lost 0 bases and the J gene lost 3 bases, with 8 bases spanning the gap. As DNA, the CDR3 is TGTGCCACCAGCAGAGATTGGGGGGACACCGGGGAGCTGTTTTTT. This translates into CATSRDWGDTGELFF.

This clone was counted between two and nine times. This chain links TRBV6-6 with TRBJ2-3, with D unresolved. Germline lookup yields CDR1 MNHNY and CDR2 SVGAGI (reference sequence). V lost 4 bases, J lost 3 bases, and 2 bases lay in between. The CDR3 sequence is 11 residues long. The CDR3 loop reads CASSLTDTQYF. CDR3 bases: TGTGCCAGCAGTTTAACAGATACGCAGTATTTT.

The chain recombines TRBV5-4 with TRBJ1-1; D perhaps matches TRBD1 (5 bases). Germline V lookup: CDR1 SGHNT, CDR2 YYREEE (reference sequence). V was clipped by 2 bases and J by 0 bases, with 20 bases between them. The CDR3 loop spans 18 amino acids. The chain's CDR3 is CASSFPLARAGLNTEAFF. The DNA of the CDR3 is TGTGCCAGCAGCTTCCCCCTCGCCCGGGCAGGGTTGAACACTGAAGCTTTCTTT.